This is a list of T cell receptor beta chains from one sample in a study of cytomegalovirus exposure and HLA in healthy donors. Method: immunoSEQ multiplex PCR; TCRdb's copy keeps in-frame clones and lacks some. The sample shows roughly 200,000 clones, 70% to 85% of them seen only once. The sample taken for sequencing was PBMCs. The origin of the receptors is a woman aged 40 to 50 in good health and CMV-seronegative. Each CDR3 is given with its conserved first and last residue. D genes are given only for firm matches. For some rows the clone size is stated as once, few or many, or as a class when expanded; others skip it.

>TRBD2|TRBJ2-3|.|TRBV5-6
CASTLLLAGSTDTQYF
TGTGCCAGCACCCTACTCCTAGCGGGGAGCACAGATACGCAGTATTTT
>.|TRBJ1-6|once|TRBV2
CASSEDRVFSPLHF
TGTGCCAGCAGTGAAGACAGGGTGTTTTCACCCCTCCACTTT
>TRBD1|TRBJ1-2|.|TRBV18
CASSLQGQGPHGYTF
TGTGCCAGCTCACTGCAGGGACAGGGACCTCATGGCTACACCTTC
>TRBD1|TRBJ2-1|.|TRBV19
CASSIDQTGPSTNEQFF
TGTGCCAGTAGTATAGACCAGACAGGGCCGTCAACCAATGAGCAGTTCTTC
>.|TRBJ2-5|.|TRBV19
CASSPRTFEETQYF
TGTGCCAGTAGCCCCCGGACTTTTGAAGAGACCCAGTACTTC
>TRBD2|TRBJ2-2|.|TRBV4-1
CASSQDRSGGRTGELFF
TGCGCCAGCAGCCAAGATCGGAGCGGGGGTCGAACCGGGGAGCTGTTTTTT
>TRBD1|TRBJ1-1|.|TRBV7-9
CASSVSGTGFMNTEAFF
TGTGCCAGCAGCGTATCCGGGACAGGATTTATGAACACTGAAGCTTTCTTT
>TRBD1|TRBJ1-1|.|TRBV4-1
CASSQDLTGGSGTEAFF
TGCGCCAGCAGCCAAGATCTAACAGGGGGCAGTGGGACTGAAGCTTTCTTT
>TRBD1|TRBJ1-3|.|TRBV9
CASSRDRGGNTIYF
TGTGCCAGCAGCCGGGACAGGGGAGGAAACACCATATATTTT
>TRBD1|TRBJ2-4|once|TRBV5-4
CASSPTTTMTGPQNIQYF
TGTGCCAGCAGCCCGACAACGACCATGACAGGGCCCCAAAACATTCAGTACTTC
>.|TRBJ1-6|.|TRBV6-1
CASQGEIAGVSPLHF
TGTGCCAGCCAGGGTGAGATTGCGGGGGTTTCACCCCTCCACTTT
>TRBD1|TRBJ1-2|few|TRBV20-1
CSVGTGFGYTF
TGCAGTGTCGGGACAGGGTTTGGCTACACCTTC
>TRBD1|TRBJ1-1|.|TRBV27
CASSSRTGRRGTEAFF
TGTGCCAGCAGCTCTAGGACAGGAAGGCGCGGTACTGAAGCTTTCTTT
>TRBD1|TRBJ2-1|.|TRBV4-3
CASSLDRDSYNEQFF
TGCGCCAGCAGCCTTGACAGGGACTCCTACAATGAGCAGTTCTTC
>.|TRBJ1-5|few|TRBV4-3
CASSPSPAGLDQPQHF
TGCGCCAGCAGCCCCTCCCCGGCAGGGTTGGATCAGCCCCAGCATTTT
>.|TRBJ1-1|.|TRBV2
CASSPLTEGTEAFF
TGTGCCAGCAGTCCCTTAACTGAGGGCACTGAAGCTTTCTTT
>TRBD1|TRBJ2-6|few|TRBV19
CASRQGAGGANVLTF
TGTGCCAGTCGACAGGGGGCGGGTGGGGCCAACGTCCTGACTTTC
>TRBD1|TRBJ1-1|.|TRBV5-1
CASSLVQGARNTEAFF
TGCGCCAGCAGCTTGGTACAGGGGGCGCGCAACACTGAAGCTTTCTTT
>.|TRBJ1-1|once|TRBV6-5
CASTLTGNTEAFF
TGTGCCAGCACCCTTACAGGGAACACTGAAGCTTTCTTT
>.|TRBJ1-1|.|TRBV15
CATSSFSGTEAFF
TGTGCCACCAGCAGCTTTTCAGGAACTGAAGCTTTCTTT